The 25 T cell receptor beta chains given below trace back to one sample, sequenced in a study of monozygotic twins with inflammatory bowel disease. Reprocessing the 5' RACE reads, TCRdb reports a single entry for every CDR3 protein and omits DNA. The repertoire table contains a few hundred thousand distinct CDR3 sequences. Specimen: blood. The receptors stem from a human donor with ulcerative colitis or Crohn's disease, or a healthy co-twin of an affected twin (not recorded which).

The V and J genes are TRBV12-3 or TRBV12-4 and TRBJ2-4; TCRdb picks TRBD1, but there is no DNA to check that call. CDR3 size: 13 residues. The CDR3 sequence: CASSFGQINIQYF.

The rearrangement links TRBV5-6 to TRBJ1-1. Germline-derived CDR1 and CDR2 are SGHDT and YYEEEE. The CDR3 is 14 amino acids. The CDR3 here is CASSWTTGIGEAFF.

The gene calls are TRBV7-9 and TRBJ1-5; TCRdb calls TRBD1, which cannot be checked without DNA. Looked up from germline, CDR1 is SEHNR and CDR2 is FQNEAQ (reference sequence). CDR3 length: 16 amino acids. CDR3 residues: CASSLAGDHSNQPQHF.

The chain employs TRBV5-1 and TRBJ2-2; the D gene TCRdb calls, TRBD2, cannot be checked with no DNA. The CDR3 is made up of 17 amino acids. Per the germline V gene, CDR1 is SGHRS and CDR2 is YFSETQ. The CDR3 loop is CASSSDGAAGLTGELFF.

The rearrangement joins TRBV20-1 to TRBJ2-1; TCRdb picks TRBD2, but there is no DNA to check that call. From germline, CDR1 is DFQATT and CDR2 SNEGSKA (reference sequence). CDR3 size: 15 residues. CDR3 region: CSANSPGTSFSEQFF.

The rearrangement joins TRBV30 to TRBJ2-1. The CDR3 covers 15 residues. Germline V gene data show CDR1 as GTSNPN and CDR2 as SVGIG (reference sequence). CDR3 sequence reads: CAWNTVLSSYNEQFF.

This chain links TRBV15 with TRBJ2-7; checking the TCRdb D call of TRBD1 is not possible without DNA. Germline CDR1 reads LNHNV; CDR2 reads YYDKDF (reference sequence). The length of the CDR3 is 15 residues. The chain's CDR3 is CATSTGTGGNYEQYF.

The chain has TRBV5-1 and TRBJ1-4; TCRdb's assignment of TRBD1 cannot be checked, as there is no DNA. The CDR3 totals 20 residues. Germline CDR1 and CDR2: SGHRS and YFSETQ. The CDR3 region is CASSLAGLTGQGDLYEKLFF. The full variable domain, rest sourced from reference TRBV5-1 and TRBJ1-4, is KAGVTQTPRYLIKTRGQQVTLSCSPISGHRSVSWYQQTPGQGLQFLFEYFSETQRNKGNFPGRFSGRQFSNSRSEMNVSTLELGDSALYLCASSLAGLTGQGDLYEKLFFGSGTQLSVL.

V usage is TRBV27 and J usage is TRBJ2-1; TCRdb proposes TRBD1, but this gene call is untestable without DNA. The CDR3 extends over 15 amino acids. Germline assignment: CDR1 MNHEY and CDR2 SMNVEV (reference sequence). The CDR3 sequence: CASTVDRGAYNEQFF.

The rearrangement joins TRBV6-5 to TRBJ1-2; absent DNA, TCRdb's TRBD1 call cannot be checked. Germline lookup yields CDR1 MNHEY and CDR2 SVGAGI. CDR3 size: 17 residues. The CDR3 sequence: CASSYSGQFSISGGYTF.

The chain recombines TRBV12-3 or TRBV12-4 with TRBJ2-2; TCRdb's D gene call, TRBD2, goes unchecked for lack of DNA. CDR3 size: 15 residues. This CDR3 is CASLNRGASIGELFF.

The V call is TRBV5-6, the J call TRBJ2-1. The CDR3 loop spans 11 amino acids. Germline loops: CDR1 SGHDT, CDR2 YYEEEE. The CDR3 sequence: CASTSGFEQFF.

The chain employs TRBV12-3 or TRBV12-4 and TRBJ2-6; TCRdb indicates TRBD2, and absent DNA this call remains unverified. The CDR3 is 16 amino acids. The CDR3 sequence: CASKLEGGVGANVLTF.

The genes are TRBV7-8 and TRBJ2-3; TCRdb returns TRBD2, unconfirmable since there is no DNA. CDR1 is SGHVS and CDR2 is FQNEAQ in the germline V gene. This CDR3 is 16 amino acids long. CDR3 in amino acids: CASSLVAGVSTDTQYF.

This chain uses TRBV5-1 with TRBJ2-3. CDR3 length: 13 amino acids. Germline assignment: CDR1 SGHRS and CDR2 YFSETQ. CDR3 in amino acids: CASSAVMGDTQYF.

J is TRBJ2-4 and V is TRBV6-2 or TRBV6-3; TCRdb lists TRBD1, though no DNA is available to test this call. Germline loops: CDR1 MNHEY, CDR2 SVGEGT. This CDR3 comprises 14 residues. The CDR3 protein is CASSPGQGGNIQYF.

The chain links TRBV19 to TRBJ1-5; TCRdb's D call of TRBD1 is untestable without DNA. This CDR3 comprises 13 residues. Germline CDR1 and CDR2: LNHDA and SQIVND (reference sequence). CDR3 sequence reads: CASLGQINQPQHF.

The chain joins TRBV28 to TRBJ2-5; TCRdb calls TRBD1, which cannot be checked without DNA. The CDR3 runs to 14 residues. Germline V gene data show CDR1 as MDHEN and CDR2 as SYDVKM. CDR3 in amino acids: CASSLTGIRETQYF.

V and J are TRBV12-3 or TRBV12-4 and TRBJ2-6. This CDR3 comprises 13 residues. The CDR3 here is CASTGSGANVLTF.

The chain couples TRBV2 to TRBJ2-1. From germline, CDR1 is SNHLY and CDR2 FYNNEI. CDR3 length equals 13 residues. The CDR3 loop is CASSDDSYNEQFF.

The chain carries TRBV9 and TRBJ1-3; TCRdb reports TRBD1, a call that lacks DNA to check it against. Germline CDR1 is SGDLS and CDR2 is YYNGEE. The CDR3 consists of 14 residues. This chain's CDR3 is CASSVAGGGNTIYF.

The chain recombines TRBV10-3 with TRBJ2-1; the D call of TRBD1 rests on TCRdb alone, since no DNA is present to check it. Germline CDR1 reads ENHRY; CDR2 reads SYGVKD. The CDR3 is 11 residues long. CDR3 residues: CATGQYNEQFF.

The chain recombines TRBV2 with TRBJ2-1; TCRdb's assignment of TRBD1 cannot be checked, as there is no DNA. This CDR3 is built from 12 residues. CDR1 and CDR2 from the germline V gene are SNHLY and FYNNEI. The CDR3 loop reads CASHSGSHEQFF.

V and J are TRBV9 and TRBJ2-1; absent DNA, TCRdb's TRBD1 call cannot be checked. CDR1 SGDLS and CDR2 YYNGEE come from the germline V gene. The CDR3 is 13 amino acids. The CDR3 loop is CASSVGPTGRQFF.

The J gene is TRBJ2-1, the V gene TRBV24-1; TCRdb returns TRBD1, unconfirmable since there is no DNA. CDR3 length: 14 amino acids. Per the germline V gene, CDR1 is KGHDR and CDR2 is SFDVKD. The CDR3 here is CATMEGGAYNEQFF.